The 9 T cell receptor beta chains below all came from one sample that was sequenced in a study of cytomegalovirus exposure and HLA in healthy donors. With 60 Vbeta and 13 Jbeta primers, the PCR was carried out. TCRdb's copy holds only in-frame clones and misses some; the assay was immunoSEQ multiplex PCR. The table has 85,000 to 100,000 clones, roughly 83% seen once. The sequenced sample was PBMCs. The receptors stem from a male donor in good health and CMV-seropositive.

The chain employs TRBV7-9 and TRBJ1-4, with TRBD1 matching over 8 bases. This CDR3 is 14 amino acids long. V gave up 5 bases and J gave up 8 bases; unmatched junction bases: 7. Looked up from germline, CDR1 is SEHNR and CDR2 is FQNEAQ (reference sequence). CDR3 residues: CASSLGTGGEKLFF. The CDR3 DNA follows: TGTGCCAGCAGCCTTGGGACAGGCGGGGAAAAACTGTTTTTT. Filled out from reference TRBV7-9 and TRBJ1-4, the complete variable domain reads DTGVSQNPRHKITKRGQNVTFRCDPISEHNRLYWYRQTLGQGPEFLTYFQNEAQLEKSRLLSDRFSAERPKGSFSTLEIQRTEQGDSAMYLCASSLGTGGEKLFFGSGTQLSVL.

A remark on this clone: Other DNA sequences in this sample translate to the same CDR3. The chain carries TRBV5-1 and TRBJ1-1, with TRBD1 matching 8 bases. Germline CDR1 SGHRS, CDR2 YFSETQ. V lost 3 bases, J lost 1 base, and 2 bases stayed unmatched. The length of the CDR3 is 14 residues. CDR3 protein: CASSSGTGNTEAFF. The CDR3 bases are TGCGCCAGCAGCTCGGGGACAGGGAACACTGAAGCTTTCTTT.

The chain uses TRBV5-1 and TRBJ2-1; TRBD1 agrees at 10 bases. The germline V gene encodes CDR1 SGHRS and CDR2 YFSETQ. V shed 0 bases and J 9 bases; nucleotides not matched to a gene: 6. The CDR3 runs 15 residues. Written as DNA, the CDR3 is TGCGCCAGCAGCTTGGGGGGACAGGGGTATGTTGAGCAGTTCTTC. It translates to CASSLGGQGYVEQFF.

The chain employs TRBV9 and TRBJ1-5, with a weak D call TRBD1 (6 bases). The V gene's germline CDR1 is SGDLS and CDR2 YYNGEE. Trimming cost V 2 bases and J 8 bases, with 11 bases left between them. This CDR3 comprises 13 residues. This CDR3 is CASSVDSGKPQHF. The DNA of the CDR3 is TGTGCCAGCAGCGTGGACAGCGGGAAGCCCCAGCATTTT.

The gene calls are TRBV9 and TRBJ2-1; 12 bases fit TRBD2. Germline CDR1 SGDLS, CDR2 YYNGEE. The CDR3 is 16 residues long. V was pared by 3 bases and J by 5 bases, with 6 bases of the junction left unmatched. The CDR3 loop is CASSGPSGGAHNEQFF. The CDR3 DNA follows: TGTGCCAGCAGCGGACCTAGCGGGGGGGCCCACAATGAGCAGTTCTTC.

The J gene is TRBJ1-5, the V gene TRBV6-1; D not resolved. Between the trimmed V and J ends, which lost 5 bases and 1 base, there was a span of 6 bases. The CDR3 totals 13 residues. CDR1 MNHNS and CDR2 SASEGT come from the germline V gene. Written as DNA, the CDR3 is TGTGCCAGCAGTAAATCGAGCAATCAGCCCCAGCATTTT. Translation gives CASSKSSNQPQHF.

The J gene is TRBJ2-1, the V gene TRBV29-1; TRBD2 agrees at 10 bases. This CDR3 contains 14 residues. With 6 bases clipped from V and 6 bases from J, the junction kept 8 bases outside the gene matches. Germline CDR1 SQVTM, CDR2 ANQGSEA. The DNA for the CDR3 is TGCAGCGTCGACACTAGCGGGGTGGGCAATGAGCAGTTCTTC. Its translation: CSVDTSGVGNEQFF.

The V gene is TRBV7-9, the J gene TRBJ2-2; weak D call: TRBD1 (5 bases). CDR1 is SEHNR, CDR2 FQNEAQ, per germline (reference sequence). This CDR3 is 12 amino acids long. Trimming left V 5 bases short and J 6 bases short, with 7 bases between. The CDR3 loop is CASSKGSGELFF. The CDR3 DNA reads as TGTGCCAGCAGCAAGGGGTCCGGGGAGCTGTTTTTT.

V is TRBV9 and J is TRBJ1-3; a weak D match, TRBD1 (6 bases). Germline V gene data show CDR1 as SGDLS and CDR2 as YYNGEE. Trimming removed 4 bases from V and 2 bases from J, with 16 bases in between. The CDR3 spans 16 residues. This CDR3 is CASSPRQVMAGNTIYF. In DNA form, the CDR3 reads TGTGCCAGCAGCCCCCGACAGGTAATGGCTGGAAACACCATATATTTT.